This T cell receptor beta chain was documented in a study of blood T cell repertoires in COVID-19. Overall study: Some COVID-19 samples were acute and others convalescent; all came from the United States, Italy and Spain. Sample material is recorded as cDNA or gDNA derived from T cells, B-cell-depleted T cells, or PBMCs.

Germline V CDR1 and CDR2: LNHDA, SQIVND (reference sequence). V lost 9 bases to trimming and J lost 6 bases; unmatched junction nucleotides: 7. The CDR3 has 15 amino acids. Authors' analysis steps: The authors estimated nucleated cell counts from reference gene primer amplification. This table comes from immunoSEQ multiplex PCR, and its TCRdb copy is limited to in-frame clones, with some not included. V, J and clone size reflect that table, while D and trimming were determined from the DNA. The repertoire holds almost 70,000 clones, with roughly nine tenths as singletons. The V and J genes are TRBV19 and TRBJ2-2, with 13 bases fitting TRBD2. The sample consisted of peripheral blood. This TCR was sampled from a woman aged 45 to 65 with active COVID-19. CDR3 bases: TGTGCCAGCAGCACTAGCGGGAGGGTATCCGGGGAGCTGTTTTTT. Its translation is CASSTSGRVSGELFF.